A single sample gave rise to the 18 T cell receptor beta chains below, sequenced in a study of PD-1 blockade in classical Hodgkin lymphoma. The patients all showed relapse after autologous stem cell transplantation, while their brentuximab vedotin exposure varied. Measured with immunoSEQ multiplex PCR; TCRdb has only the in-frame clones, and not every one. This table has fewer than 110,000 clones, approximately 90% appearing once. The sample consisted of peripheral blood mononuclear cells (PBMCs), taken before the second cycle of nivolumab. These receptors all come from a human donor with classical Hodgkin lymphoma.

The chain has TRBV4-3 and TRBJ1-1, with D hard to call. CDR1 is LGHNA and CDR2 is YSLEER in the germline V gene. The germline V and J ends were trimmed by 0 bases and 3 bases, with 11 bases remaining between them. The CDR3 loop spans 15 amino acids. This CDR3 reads CASSQDRGGYTEAFF. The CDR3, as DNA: TGCGCCAGCAGCCAAGATCGAGGAGGTTACACTGAAGCTTTCTTT.

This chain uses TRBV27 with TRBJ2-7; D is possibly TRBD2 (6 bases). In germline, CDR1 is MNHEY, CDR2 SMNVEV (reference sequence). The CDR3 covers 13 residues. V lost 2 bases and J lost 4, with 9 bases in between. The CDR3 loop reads CASSLDGGYEQYF. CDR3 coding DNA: TGTGCCAGCAGTTTAGATGGGGGGTACGAGCAGTACTTC.

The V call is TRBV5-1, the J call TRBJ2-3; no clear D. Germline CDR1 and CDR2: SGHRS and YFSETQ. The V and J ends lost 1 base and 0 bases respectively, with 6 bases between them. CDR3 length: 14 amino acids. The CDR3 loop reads CASSLLASTDTQYF. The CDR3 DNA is TGCGCCAGCAGCTTGCTTGCTAGCACAGATACGCAGTATTTT.

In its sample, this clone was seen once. CDR3 bases: TGTGCCTGGAGTGGAGGCGGACCCTCCTACGAGCAGTACTTC. This gives the protein CAWSGGGPSYEQYF. The chain combines TRBV30 with TRBJ2-7; no clear D. In germline, CDR1 is GTSNPN, CDR2 SVGIG (reference sequence). The CDR3 loop spans 14 amino acids. With 1 base removed from V and 0 bases from J, the gap between germline ends came to 10 bases.

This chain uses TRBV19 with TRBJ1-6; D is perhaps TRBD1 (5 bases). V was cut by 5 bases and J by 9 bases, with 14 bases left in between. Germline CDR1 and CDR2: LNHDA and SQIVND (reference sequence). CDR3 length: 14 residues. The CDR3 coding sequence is TGTGCCAGTAGTGTTCAGGGCGTTCCTTCACCCCTCCACTTT. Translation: CASSVQGVPSPLHF. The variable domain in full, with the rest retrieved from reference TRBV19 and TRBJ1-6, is DGGITQSPKYLFRKEGQNVTLSCEQNLNHDAMYWYRQDPGQGLRLIYYSQIVNDFQKGDIAEGYSVSREKKESFPLTVTSAQKNPTAFYLCASSVQGVPSPLHFGNGTRLTVT.

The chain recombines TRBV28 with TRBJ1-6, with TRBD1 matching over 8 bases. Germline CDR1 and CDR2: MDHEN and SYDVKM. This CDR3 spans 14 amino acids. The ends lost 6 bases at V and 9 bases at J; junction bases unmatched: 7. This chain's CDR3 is CASRETGEGSPLHF. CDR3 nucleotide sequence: TGTGCCAGCAGAGAGACAGGGGAGGGTTCACCCCTCCACTTT.

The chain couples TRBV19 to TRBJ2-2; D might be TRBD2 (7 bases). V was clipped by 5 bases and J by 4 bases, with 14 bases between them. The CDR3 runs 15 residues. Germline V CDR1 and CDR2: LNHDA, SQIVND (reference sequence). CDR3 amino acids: CASSSRGASTGELFF. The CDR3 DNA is TGTGCCAGTAGTTCTCGGGGGGCTTCCACCGGGGAGCTGTTTTTT. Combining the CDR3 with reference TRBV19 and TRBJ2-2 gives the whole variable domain DGGITQSPKYLFRKEGQNVTLSCEQNLNHDAMYWYRQDPGQGLRLIYYSQIVNDFQKGDIAEGYSVSREKKESFPLTVTSAQKNPTAFYLCASSSRGASTGELFFGEGSRLTVL.

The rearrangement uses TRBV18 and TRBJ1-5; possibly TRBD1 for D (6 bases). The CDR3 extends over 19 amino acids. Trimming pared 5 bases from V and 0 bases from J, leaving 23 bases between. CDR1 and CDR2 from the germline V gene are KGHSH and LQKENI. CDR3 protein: CASSAAAGALFYSNQPQHF. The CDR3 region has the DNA TGTGCCAGCTCAGCAGCTGCAGGGGCCCTGTTTTATAGCAATCAGCCCCAGCATTTT.

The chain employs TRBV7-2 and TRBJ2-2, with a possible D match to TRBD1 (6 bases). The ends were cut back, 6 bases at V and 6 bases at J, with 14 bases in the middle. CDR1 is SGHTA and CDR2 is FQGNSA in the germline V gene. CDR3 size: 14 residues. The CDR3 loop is CASSAGTRPGELFF. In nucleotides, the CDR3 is TGTGCCAGCAGTGCCGGGACAAGACCCGGGGAGCTGTTTTTT.

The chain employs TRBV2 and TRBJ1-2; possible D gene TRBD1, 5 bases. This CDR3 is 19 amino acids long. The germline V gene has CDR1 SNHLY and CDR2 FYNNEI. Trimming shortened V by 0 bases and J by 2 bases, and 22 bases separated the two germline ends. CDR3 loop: CASSEALGTPRANNYGYTF. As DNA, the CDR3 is TGTGCCAGCAGTGAAGCGCTCGGGACGCCCAGGGCCAACAACTATGGCTACACCTTC.

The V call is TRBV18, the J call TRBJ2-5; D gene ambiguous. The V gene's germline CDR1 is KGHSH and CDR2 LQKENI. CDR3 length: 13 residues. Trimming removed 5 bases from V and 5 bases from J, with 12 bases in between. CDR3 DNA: TGTGCCAGCTCAATCGCGTCTGGGGAGACCCAGTACTTC. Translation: CASSIASGETQYF.

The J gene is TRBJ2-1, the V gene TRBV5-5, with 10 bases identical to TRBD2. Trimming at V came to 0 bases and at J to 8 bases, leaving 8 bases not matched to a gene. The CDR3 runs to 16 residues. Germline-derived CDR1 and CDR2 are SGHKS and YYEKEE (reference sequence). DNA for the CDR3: TGTGCCAGCAGCTTGGATACTAGCGGGGTGATATATGAGCAGTTCTTC. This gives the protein CASSLDTSGVIYEQFF. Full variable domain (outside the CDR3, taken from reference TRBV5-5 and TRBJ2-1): DAGVTQSPTHLIKTRGQQVTLRCSPISGHKSVSWYQQVLGQGPQFIFQYYEKEERGRGNFPDRFSARQFPNYSSELNVNALLLGDSALYLCASSLDTSGVIYEQFFGPGTRLTVL.

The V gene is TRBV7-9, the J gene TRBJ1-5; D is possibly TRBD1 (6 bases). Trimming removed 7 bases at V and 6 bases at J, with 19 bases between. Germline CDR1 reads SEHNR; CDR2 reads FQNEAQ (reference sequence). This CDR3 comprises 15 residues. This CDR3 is CASTHGAGDRQPQHF. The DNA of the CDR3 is TGTGCCAGCACCCATGGTGCAGGGGATCGTCAGCCCCAGCATTTT. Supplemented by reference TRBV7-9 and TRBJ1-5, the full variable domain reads DTGVSQNPRHKITKRGQNVTFRCDPISEHNRLYWYRQTLGQGPEFLTYFQNEAQLEKSRLLSDRFSAERPKGSFSTLEIQRTEQGDSAMYLCASTHGAGDRQPQHFGDGTRLSIL.

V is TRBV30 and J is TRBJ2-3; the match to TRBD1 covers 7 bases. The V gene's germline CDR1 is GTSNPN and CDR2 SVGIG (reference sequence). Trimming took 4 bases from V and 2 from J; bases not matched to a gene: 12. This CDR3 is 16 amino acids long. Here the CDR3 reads CAWIRGTASFTDTQYF. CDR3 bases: TGTGCCTGGATAAGGGGGACAGCTTCTTTCACAGATACGCAGTATTTT.

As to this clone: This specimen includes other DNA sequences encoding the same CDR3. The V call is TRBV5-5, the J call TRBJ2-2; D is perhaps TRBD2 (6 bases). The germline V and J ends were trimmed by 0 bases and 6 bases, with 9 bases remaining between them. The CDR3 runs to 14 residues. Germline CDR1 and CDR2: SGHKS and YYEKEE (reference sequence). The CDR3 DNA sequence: TGTGCCAGCAGCTTGGAGTGGGGGGCCGGGGAGCTGTTTTTT. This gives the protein CASSLEWGAGELFF. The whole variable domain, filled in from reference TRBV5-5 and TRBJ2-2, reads DAGVTQSPTHLIKTRGQQVTLRCSPISGHKSVSWYQQVLGQGPQFIFQYYEKEERGRGNFPDRFSARQFPNYSSELNVNALLLGDSALYLCASSLEWGAGELFFGEGSRLTVL.

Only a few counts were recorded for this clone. The CDR3 spells CASSPFTGPTYEQYF. CDR3 nucleotides: TGTGCCAGCAGCCCTTTCACCGGGCCAACCTACGAGCAGTACTTC. This chain connects TRBV7-2 to TRBJ2-7, with D uncertain. Trimming removed 5 bases from V and 2 bases from J, with 16 bases in between. This CDR3 spans 15 amino acids. The germline V gene encodes CDR1 SGHTA and CDR2 FQGNSA.

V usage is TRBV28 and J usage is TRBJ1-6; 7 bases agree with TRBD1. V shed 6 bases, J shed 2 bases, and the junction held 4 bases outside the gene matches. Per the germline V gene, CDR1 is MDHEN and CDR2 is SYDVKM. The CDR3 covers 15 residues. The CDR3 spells CASRTDRPYNSPLHF. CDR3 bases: TGTGCCAGCAGGACGGACAGGCCCTATAATTCACCCCTCCACTTT.

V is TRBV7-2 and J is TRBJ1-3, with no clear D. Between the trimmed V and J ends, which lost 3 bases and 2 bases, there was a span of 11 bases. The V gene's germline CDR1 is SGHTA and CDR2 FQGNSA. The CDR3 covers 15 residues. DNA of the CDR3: TGTGCCAGCAGCTTTTCACCCAGCGCTGGAAACACCATATATTTT. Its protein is CASSFSPSAGNTIYF.